This is a list of T cell receptor beta chains from one sample in a study of blood T cell repertoires in COVID-19. TCRdb's table, derived via immunoSEQ multiplex PCR, lists solely in-frame clones and lacks some. Among 400,000 to 550,000 clones, approximately 90% were seen once, and the ten largest hold about 2.1%. The sequencing input was PBMCs or T cells enriched from blood (not recorded which). These receptor sequences come from a woman between 18 and 29 years old with acute COVID-19. Both conserved end residues are part of each CDR3. The D gene is left open where the match is weak. Only some rows state a clone size, as once, few, many or a class for expanded clones.

TRBV18	TRBJ2-2	.	TRBD2	CASYPGTIFSGELFF	TGTGCCAGCTACCCCGGGACTATCTTCTCTGGGGAGCTGTTTTTT
TRBV10-1	TRBJ2-7	.	TRBD1	CASTPGQGLGEQYF	TGCGCCAGCACCCCGGGACAGGGATTGGGCGAGCAGTACTTC
TRBV9	TRBJ1-6	once	TRBD1	CASSPSSRTGDSPLHF	TGTGCCAGCAGCCCCAGCTCTAGGACAGGGGACTCACCCCTCCACTTT
TRBV5-4	TRBJ1-4	.	TRBD1	CASSFSQGKENEKLFF	TGTGCCAGCAGCTTCTCACAGGGGAAAGAAAATGAAAAACTGTTTTTT
TRBV14	TRBJ2-7	.	.	CASSQYRRDYEQYF	TGTGCCAGCAGCCAATACAGGCGCGACTACGAGCAGTACTTC
TRBV7-2	TRBJ1-1	.	.	CASSYNRDTEAFF	TGTGCCAGCAGCTATAACAGAGACACTGAAGCTTTCTTT
TRBV6-5	TRBJ2-5	.	TRBD2	CASCATSEETQYF	TGTGCCAGCTGCGCGACTAGCGAGGAGACCCAGTACTTC
TRBV15	TRBJ2-1	.	TRBD2	CATSSAGDAYNEQFF	TGTGCCACCAGCAGCGCGGGGGACGCCTACAATGAGCAGTTCTTC
TRBV11-2	TRBJ1-3	.	TRBD1	CASSPRTGGDVSGNTIYF	TGTGCCAGCAGCCCAAGGACAGGGGGAGACGTCTCTGGAAACACCATATATTTT
TRBV11-2	TRBJ2-1	.	TRBD2	CASSLVVGTSGYNEQFF	TGTGCCAGCAGCTTAGTCGTGGGGACTAGCGGTTACAATGAGCAGTTCTTC
TRBV7-2	TRBJ2-6	.	TRBD1	CASSFRTGTGSGANVLTF	TGTGCCAGCAGCTTTCGGACAGGGACAGGATCTGGGGCCAACGTCCTGACTTTC
TRBV18	TRBJ2-3	.	TRBD2	CASSLGAGPGADTQYF	TGTGCCAGCTCACTCGGAGCGGGGCCGGGCGCAGATACGCAGTATTTT
TRBV7-2	TRBJ1-2	.	TRBD1	CASSLATGVDNGYTF	TGTGCCAGCAGCTTAGCGACAGGGGTTGATAATGGCTACACCTTC
TRBV2	TRBJ1-1	.	TRBD1	CASKVGTGNTEAFF	TGTGCCAGCAAAGTTGGGACAGGGAACACTGAAGCTTTCTTT
TRBV25-1	TRBJ1-6	once	.	CASRAGYNSPLHF	TGTGCCAGCAGGGCGGGCTATAATTCACCCCTCCACTTT